A single sample gave rise to the 22 T cell receptor beta chains below, sequenced in a study of CD8+CD57+ T cells in acquired aplastic anemia. Patients chosen for sequencing had CD8+CD57+ cells that had expanded, as shown by flow cytometry. For CDR3 and TCR beta VDJ profiling, genomic DNA was the template used. TCRdb reprocessed the reads via MiXCR and lists one record per CDR3 protein. Among roughly 220,000 distinct CDR3 sequences listed, about 62% were seen once. Sequenced input: sorted CD4+, CD8+, or CD8+CD57+ T cells (not recorded which) from PBMCs. All receptors come from a human donor with aplastic anemia.

This clonotype was found a few times. V usage is TRBV15 and J usage is TRBJ2-2; perhaps TRBD2 as D (5 bases). Deletions cut 9 bases from V and 1 base from J, with 9 bases between. Germline CDR1 and CDR2: LNHNV and YYDKDF (reference sequence). The CDR3 is 13 residues long. The CDR3 nucleotides are TGTGCCACAGGACTCCTGAACACCGGGGAGCTGTTTTTT. Translated, it gives CATGLLNTGELFF.

This chain joins TRBV10-3 and TRBJ2-5; D gene ambiguous. CDR3 length: 14 residues. V gave up 6 bases and J gave up 0 bases, with 11 bases separating them. Germline V gene sequence: CDR1 ENHRY, CDR2 SYGVKD. The CDR3 DNA reads as TGTGCCATCAGCGATGACCAGTACCAAGAGACCCAGTACTTC. Its translation is CAISDDQYQETQYF.

The V and J genes are TRBV2 and TRBJ1-1; no reliable D call. Germline-derived CDR1 and CDR2 are SNHLY and FYNNEI. The CDR3 contains 12 residues. V lost 5 bases and J lost 4, with 8 bases in between. CDR3 sequence (DNA): TGTGCCAGCAGTAGGTTGGGCACTGAAGCTTTCTTT. Residues: CASSRLGTEAFF.

V usage is TRBV11-2 and J usage is TRBJ1-6; possible D gene TRBD1, 6 bases. Deletions cut 6 bases from V and 10 bases from J, with 19 bases between. This CDR3 comprises 15 residues. Per the germline V gene, CDR1 is SGHAT and CDR2 is FQNNGV. Here the CDR3 DNA reads TGTGCCAGCAGTTGGTTACAGGGACCGGGCTCACCCCTCCACTTT. It is translated as CASSWLQGPGSPLHF. The entire variable domain, with the rest obtained from reference TRBV11-2 and TRBJ1-6, is as follows: EAGVAQSPRYKIIEKRQSVAFWCNPISGHATLYWYQQILGQGPKLLIQFQNNGVVDDSQLPKDRFSAERLKGVDSTLKIQPAKLEDSAVYLCASSWLQGPGSPLHFGNGTRLTVT.

This clonotype was detected a few times. CDR3 nucleotides: TGTGCCACCAGTGATTCCTTATACAATGAGCAGTTCTTC. Its translation is CATSDSLYNEQFF. The chain joins TRBV24-1 to TRBJ2-1; no firm D call. The V end was cut by 2 bases, the J end by 4 bases, with 5 bases between. The CDR3 has 13 amino acids. CDR1 is KGHDR, CDR2 SFDVKD, per germline.

This clonotype was detected only a few times. J is TRBJ1-6 and V is TRBV10-3; tentatively, D is TRBD1 (6 bases). Germline V gene data show CDR1 as ENHRY and CDR2 as SYGVKD. Trimming took 4 bases from V and 4 from J, leaving 8 bases between them. The CDR3 loop spans 14 amino acids. CDR3 in DNA: TGTGCCATCAGTGGTGACAGGTATAATTCACCCCTCCACTTT. As protein: CAISGDRYNSPLHF.

This chain uses TRBV6-5 with TRBJ2-5; perhaps D is TRBD1 or TRBD2 (5 bases each). The CDR3 has 17 residues. The V gene lost 5 bases and the J gene lost 2 bases, with 21 bases spanning the gap. Germline lookup yields CDR1 MNHEY and CDR2 SVGAGI. This chain's CDR3 is CASSRQSTGERQETQYF. As DNA, the CDR3 is TGTGCCAGCAGTCGACAGTCCACCGGGGAGCGGCAAGAGACCCAGTACTTC.

The gene calls are TRBV9 and TRBJ1-2, with 9 nucleotides matching TRBD1. Trimming removed 3 bases from V and 8 bases from J; junction bases left unmatched: 5. Germline values: CDR1 SGDLS, CDR2 YYNGEE. The CDR3 has 13 residues. CDR3 coding DNA: TGTGCCAGCAGCGCCTACAGGGGGCTGGGCTACACCTTC. Translation gives CASSAYRGLGYTF.

This clonotype was seen at least ten times. The chain links TRBV2 to TRBJ2-6; D is unclear. CDR1 and CDR2 (germline): SNHLY, FYNNEI. The CDR3 contains 17 residues. Trimming took 8 bases from V and 0 from J, leaving 17 bases between them. In DNA form, the CDR3 reads TGTGCCAGCTTTGACCCGTACCCTTTCTCTGGGGCCAACGTCCTGACTTTC. Amino acids: CASFDPYPFSGANVLTF.

This chain links TRBV20-1 with TRBJ2-7; D tentatively fits TRBD1 or TRBD2 (7 bases each). Germline V lookup: CDR1 DFQATT, CDR2 SNEGSKA (reference sequence). V gave up 4 bases and J gave up 5 bases, with 12 bases separating them. The CDR3 contains 12 residues. CDR3 in DNA: TGCAGTGCTAAGCGGGACAGCGACGAGCAGTACTTC. It specifies CSAKRDSDEQYF.

The chain links TRBV9 to TRBJ1-1, with a weak D call TRBD1 (5 bases). Deletions cut 0 bases from V and 7 bases from J, with 16 bases between. The CDR3 is made up of 15 amino acids. Germline lookup yields CDR1 SGDLS and CDR2 YYNGEE. CDR3 sequence: CASSVGQGRMYEAFF. The CDR3, as DNA: TGTGCCAGCAGCGTAGGGCAGGGACGTATGTATGAAGCTTTCTTT.

This chain joins TRBV24-1 and TRBJ2-3; 7 bases are a match to TRBD1. Losses at the gene ends were 4 bases for V and 4 bases for J; bases not matched to a gene: 7. The CDR3 runs 15 residues. Germline V gene sequence: CDR1 KGHDR, CDR2 SFDVKD. The CDR3 sequence: CATSDPGRGPDTQYF. For the CDR3, the DNA is TGTGCCACCAGTGACCCCGGAAGGGGGCCAGATACGCAGTATTTT.

V usage is TRBV19 and J usage is TRBJ2-7; D is uncertain. There are 14 residues in the CDR3. Looked up from germline, CDR1 is LNHDA and CDR2 is SQIVND (reference sequence). Trimming cost V 6 bases and J 3 bases, with 15 bases left between them. CDR3 DNA sequence: TGTGCCAGTAGCATGGCGGTCACACTCTACGAGCAGTACTTC. Protein: CASSMAVTLYEQYF.

This clonotype was seen only a few times. The genes are TRBV15 and TRBJ1-1; D is uncertain. There are 14 residues in the CDR3. The V and J ends lost 1 base and 1 base respectively, with 7 bases between them. The V gene's germline CDR1 is LNHNV and CDR2 YYDKDF (reference sequence). The CDR3 sequence: CATSRGPRNTEAFF. CDR3 in DNA: TGTGCCACCAGCAGAGGTCCGAGGAACACTGAAGCTTTCTTT.

This clonotype was counted between two and nine times. The chain employs TRBV24-1 and TRBJ2-2, with 12 bases that match TRBD2. With 2 bases clipped from V and 5 bases from J, the junction kept 5 bases outside the gene matches. Germline CDR1 reads KGHDR; CDR2 reads SFDVKD. The CDR3 sequence is 17 residues long. The CDR3 reads CATSDWRTSGTTGELFF. The CDR3, as DNA: TGTGCCACCAGTGATTGGAGGACTAGCGGGACTACCGGGGAGCTGTTTTTT.

This clonotype was picked up many times. V is TRBV9 and J is TRBJ2-2; 7 bases match TRBD2. This CDR3 is 17 amino acids long. CDR1 is SGDLS, CDR2 YYNGEE, per germline. The J segment lost 4 bases and the V segment lost 4 bases, leaving 13 bases of the junction unmatched. The DNA of the CDR3 is TGTGCCAGCAGCATGAGCTGGGGGGGTCGACTCACCGGGGAGCTGTTTTTT. Translating gives CASSMSWGGRLTGELFF.

The table lists this clonotype with many counts. This CDR3 is CASSSGTHNEQFF. The CDR3 DNA reads as TGTGCCAGCAGCTCCGGGACTCACAATGAGCAGTTCTTC. J is TRBJ2-1 and V is TRBV7-3, with D possibly being TRBD2 (6 bases). The CDR3 consists of 13 residues. The V and J ends lost 4 bases and 5 bases respectively, with 9 bases between them. In germline, CDR1 is SGHTA, CDR2 FQGTGA.

CDR3 loop: CAISTGYTEAFF. CDR3 nucleotide sequence: TGTGCCATCAGTACAGGGTACACTGAAGCTTTCTTT. The rearrangement joins TRBV10-3 to TRBJ1-1, with a tentative D call TRBD1 (6 bases). This CDR3 region has 12 residues. V was pared by 5 bases and J by 3 bases, with 7 bases between. The germline CDR1 and CDR2 sequences are ENHRY and SYGVKD.

The chain combines TRBV19 with TRBJ2-7, with a possible D match to TRBD2 (5 bases). Germline V gene data show CDR1 as LNHDA and CDR2 as SQIVND (reference sequence). Trimming shortened V by 7 bases and J by 6 bases, and 19 bases separated the two germline ends. This CDR3 is 14 amino acids long. The CDR3 DNA follows: TGTGCCAGTAAAGTAGACCGGACGGGATCCGAGCAGTACTTC. This translates into CASKVDRTGSEQYF.

The genes are TRBV7-2 and TRBJ1-2; D possibly corresponds to TRBD1 (5 bases). This CDR3 region has 15 residues. Germline V gives CDR1 SGHTA, CDR2 FQGNSA. V lost 5 bases and J 8 bases, leaving 21 bases between the germline ends. The CDR3 DNA is TGTGCCAGCAGCGCCGCAGGGTCCACTATAGGCGGCTACACCTTC. Translated, it gives CASSAAGSTIGGYTF. Full variable domain (missing parts from reference TRBV7-2 and TRBJ1-2): GAGVSQSPSNKVTEKGKDVELRCDPISGHTALYWYRQSLGQGLEFLIYFQGNSAPDKSGLPSDRFSAERTGGSVSTLTIQRTQQEDSAVYLCASSAAGSTIGGYTFGSGTRLTVV.

This clonotype was recorded a few times. The junction departs from germline at one end; a sequencing error may be responsible. The rearrangement joins TRBV7-7 to TRBJ2-5, with 8 bases matching TRBD1. The CDR3 length is 17 residues. CDR1 is SSHAT and CDR2 is FNYEAQ in the germline V gene (reference sequence). In nucleotides, the CDR3 is TGTGCTAGCAGCCCCCAAACCGGGACAGGAAGACAAGAGACCCAGTACTTC. It codes for CASSPQTGTGRQETQYF.

J is TRBJ1-2 and V is TRBV7-3, with TRBD1 identical over 11 bases. Germline V gene data show CDR1 as SGHTA and CDR2 as FQGTGA. The CDR3 has 14 residues. Losses at the gene ends were 7 bases for V and 5 bases for J; bases not matched to a gene: 6. For the CDR3, the DNA is TGTGCCAGCAACACGGGACAGGGGGGTTATGGCTACACCTTC. Translated: CASNTGQGGYGYTF.